The next 19 T cell receptor beta chains were all read from a single sample in a study of CD8+CD57+ T cells in acquired aplastic anemia. TCR beta VDJ and CDR3 were profiled, and genomic DNA was the template. TCRdb passed the reads through MiXCR, listing each CDR3 protein once. The top ten clones hold 1% to 1.5% of a sample with over 250,000 distinct CDR3 sequences, roughly 53% of them seen once. For sequencing, patients were chosen who had shown expansion of CD8+CD57+ cells by flow cytometry. Sequenced input: sorted CD4+, CD8+, or CD8+CD57+ T cells (not recorded which) from PBMCs. The receptors shown here come from a human donor with aplastic anemia.

The chain uses TRBV5-7 and TRBJ2-7; the match to TRBD2 covers 15 bases. TRBV5-7 is identified as an open reading frame with a role that is uncertain. The V and J ends lost 5 bases and 3 bases, in that order; junction bases with no gene match: 6. There are 16 residues in the CDR3. The CDR3 DNA follows: TGTGCCAGCAGACGGACTAGCGGGAGGGCCCACTACGAGCAGTACTTC. This gives the protein CASRRTSGRAHYEQYF.

This CDR3 reads CASTHPIQGAFRTDTQYF. The DNA of the CDR3 is TGTGCCAGCACCCACCCTATACAGGGGGCGTTCCGGACAGATACGCAGTATTTT. V and J are TRBV2 and TRBJ2-3; 9 bases fit TRBD1. CDR1 is SNHLY, CDR2 FYNNEI, per germline. The junction had 17 bases not matched to a gene; V was cut back by 7 bases and J by 3 bases. CDR3 length equals 18 residues.

V is TRBV7-2 and J is TRBJ2-7; D remains ambiguous. The germline V and J ends were trimmed by 0 bases and 3 bases, with 12 bases remaining between them. The CDR3 spans 15 residues. Germline values: CDR1 SGHTA, CDR2 FQGNSA. This chain's CDR3 is CASSLASPIGYEQYF. The CDR3 nucleotides are TGTGCCAGCAGCTTAGCTTCCCCCATTGGCTACGAGCAGTACTTC.

This clonotype was found a few times. V usage is TRBV19 and J usage is TRBJ2-7, with 8 bases fitting TRBD1. Trimming removed 4 bases from V and 5 bases from J; junction bases left unmatched: 4. This CDR3 is built from 13 residues. Looked up from germline, CDR1 is LNHDA and CDR2 is SQIVND (reference sequence). The CDR3: CASSRQGSNEQYF. The DNA for the CDR3 is TGTGCCAGTAGTAGACAGGGGTCCAACGAGCAGTACTTC.

The genes are TRBV19 and TRBJ1-5, with D perhaps matching TRBD1 (5 bases). The V gene's germline CDR1 is LNHDA and CDR2 SQIVND (reference sequence). The CDR3 sequence is 14 residues long. The V gene lost 4 bases and the J gene lost 7 bases, with 14 bases spanning the gap. CDR3: CASSTISGGQPQHF. CDR3 DNA sequence: TGTGCCAGTAGTACAATCTCCGGGGGACAGCCCCAGCATTTT.

This chain uses TRBV19 with TRBJ2-5, with 10 positions matching TRBD2. V shed 3 bases, J shed 0 bases, and the junction held 4 bases outside the gene matches. The CDR3 runs 16 residues. Germline CDR1 and CDR2: LNHDA and SQIVND (reference sequence). This CDR3 is CASSMRTSGYQETQYF. The CDR3 DNA reads TGTGCCAGTAGTATGAGGACTAGCGGCTACCAAGAGACCCAGTACTTC.

The CDR3 here is CSARTRGTDTQYF. For the CDR3, the DNA is TGCAGTGCCCGGACAAGGGGTACAGATACGCAGTATTTT. This chain joins TRBV20-1 and TRBJ2-3; maybe TRBD1 (5 bases). The ends were cut back, 6 bases at V and 3 bases at J, with 13 bases in the middle. Germline CDR1 DFQATT, CDR2 SNEGSKA (reference sequence). The CDR3 runs 13 residues.

This clonotype was counted ten times or more. CDR3 bases: TGTGCCAGTAGTTTTCGGGAGTCCTCATCCGAGCAGTACTTC. Protein product: CASSFRESSSEQYF. The V and J genes are TRBV19 and TRBJ2-7, with D perhaps matching TRBD2 (6 bases). Germline V gene lookup returns CDR1 LNHDA and CDR2 SQIVND (reference sequence). Trimming removed 5 bases at V and 6 bases at J, with 17 bases between. The CDR3 is made up of 14 amino acids.

The chain combines TRBV20-1 with TRBJ2-3, with D possibly TRBD2 on 5 matching bases. The length of the CDR3 is 15 residues. The V gene's germline CDR1 is DFQATT and CDR2 SNEGSKA (reference sequence). V dropped 0 bases and J dropped 0 bases, with 10 bases sitting between them. DNA of the CDR3: TGCAGTGCTAGAGATCTAACGGGGAGCACAGATACGCAGTATTTT. It specifies CSARDLTGSTDTQYF.

V usage is TRBV15 and J usage is TRBJ2-7; 7 bases align to TRBD1. The CDR3 length is 17 residues. Per the germline V gene, CDR1 is LNHNV and CDR2 is YYDKDF (reference sequence). J gave up 0 bases and V 0 bases, and 8 bases lay outside the gene matches. The CDR3 region is CATSRDDLGQSSYEQYF. CDR3 nucleotides: TGTGCCACCAGCAGAGATGATCTGGGACAGAGCTCCTACGAGCAGTACTTC.

This clonotype was picked up many times. CDR3 loop: CASSYSTSFSYNEQFF. The CDR3, as DNA: TGTGCCAGCAGTTACTCGACTAGCTTCTCCTACAATGAGCAGTTCTTC. This rearrangement joins TRBV6-2 or TRBV6-3 to TRBJ2-1, with 7 bases identical to TRBD2. With V trimmed by 0 bases and J by 0 bases, 2 bases remained unmatched. The CDR3 runs to 16 residues. Germline CDR1 and CDR2: MNHEY and SVGEGT.

This clonotype was seen a handful of times. The chain combines TRBV7-9 with TRBJ2-2; 8 nucleotides agree with TRBD1. This CDR3 region has 15 residues. Germline CDR1 SEHNR, CDR2 FQNEAQ (reference sequence). V trimming: 7 bases; J trimming: 3 bases; junction bases outside the gene matches: 7. The CDR3 nucleotides are TGTGCCAGCACCCCGGACAGGGATTACACCGGGGAGCTGTTTTTT. This translates into CASTPDRDYTGELFF.

This clonotype occurred many times. The chain couples TRBV6-5 to TRBJ1-2; D may be TRBD1 (6 bases). V lost 6 bases and J 8 bases, leaving 22 bases between the germline ends. This CDR3 is built from 15 residues. CDR1 and CDR2 (germline): MNHEY, SVGAGI. CDR3 sequence: CASSKGRSDGGGYTF. The CDR3 nucleotides read TGTGCCAGCAGCAAGGGGCGATCGGACGGGGGCGGCTACACCTTC.

This chain links TRBV5-4 with TRBJ2-5; 8 bases line up with TRBD2. The germline V gene has CDR1 SGHNT and CDR2 YYREEE (reference sequence). The CDR3 runs 14 residues. V trimming: 4 bases; J trimming: 5 bases; junction bases outside the gene matches: 7. The CDR3 loop is CASSPGGDGETQYF. DNA for the CDR3: TGTGCCAGCAGCCCCGGGGGGGATGGGGAGACCCAGTACTTC.

DNA for the CDR3: TGTGCCAGCAGGACAGGGAGTGGGGCCAACGTCCTGACTTTC. It yields the protein CASRTGSGANVLTF. The genes are TRBV2 and TRBJ2-6; 7 bases align to TRBD1. CDR1 is SNHLY, CDR2 FYNNEI, per germline. V trimming: 6 bases; J trimming: 3 bases; junction bases outside the gene matches: 2. There are 14 residues in the CDR3.

This clonotype was seen a handful of times. The V call is TRBV24-1, the J call TRBJ1-6; the match to TRBD1 covers 7 bases. CDR1 KGHDR and CDR2 SFDVKD come from the germline V gene. The CDR3 loop spans 14 amino acids. V lost 7 bases, J lost 7 bases, and 6 bases stayed unmatched. CDR3 region: CATRSGTANSPLHF. CDR3 coding DNA: TGTGCCACCAGATCCGGGACAGCGAATTCACCCCTCCACTTT.

J is TRBJ2-7 and V is TRBV5-1; TRBD1 agrees at 8 bases. The CDR3 contains 15 residues. CDR1 is SGHRS and CDR2 is YFSETQ in the germline V gene. V was clipped by 0 bases and J by 4 bases; unmatched bases: 6. This chain's CDR3 is CASSLGGQGVYEQYF. As DNA, the CDR3 is TGCGCCAGCAGCTTGGGTGGACAGGGTGTGTACGAGCAGTACTTC.

This clonotype was seen a few times. DNA for the CDR3: TGTGCCATCAGTGAGTCGGGGGAGCAGTTCTTC. Its protein product is CAISESGEQFF. The rearrangement links TRBV10-3 to TRBJ2-1; D not certain. Germline CDR1 and CDR2: ENHRY and SYGVKD. The length of the CDR3 is 11 residues. Trimming pared 0 bases from V and 10 bases from J, leaving 4 bases between.

The chain links TRBV24-1 to TRBJ2-2; D tentatively fits TRBD1 or TRBD2 (5 bases each). Trimming left V 4 bases short and J 5 bases short, with 16 bases between. The length of the CDR3 is 16 residues. The germline CDR1 and CDR2 sequences are KGHDR and SFDVKD. CDR3 in DNA: TGTGCCACCAGTGACCCTAGCCAGGGTAGGACCGGGGAGCTGTTTTTT. Encoded protein: CATSDPSQGRTGELFF.